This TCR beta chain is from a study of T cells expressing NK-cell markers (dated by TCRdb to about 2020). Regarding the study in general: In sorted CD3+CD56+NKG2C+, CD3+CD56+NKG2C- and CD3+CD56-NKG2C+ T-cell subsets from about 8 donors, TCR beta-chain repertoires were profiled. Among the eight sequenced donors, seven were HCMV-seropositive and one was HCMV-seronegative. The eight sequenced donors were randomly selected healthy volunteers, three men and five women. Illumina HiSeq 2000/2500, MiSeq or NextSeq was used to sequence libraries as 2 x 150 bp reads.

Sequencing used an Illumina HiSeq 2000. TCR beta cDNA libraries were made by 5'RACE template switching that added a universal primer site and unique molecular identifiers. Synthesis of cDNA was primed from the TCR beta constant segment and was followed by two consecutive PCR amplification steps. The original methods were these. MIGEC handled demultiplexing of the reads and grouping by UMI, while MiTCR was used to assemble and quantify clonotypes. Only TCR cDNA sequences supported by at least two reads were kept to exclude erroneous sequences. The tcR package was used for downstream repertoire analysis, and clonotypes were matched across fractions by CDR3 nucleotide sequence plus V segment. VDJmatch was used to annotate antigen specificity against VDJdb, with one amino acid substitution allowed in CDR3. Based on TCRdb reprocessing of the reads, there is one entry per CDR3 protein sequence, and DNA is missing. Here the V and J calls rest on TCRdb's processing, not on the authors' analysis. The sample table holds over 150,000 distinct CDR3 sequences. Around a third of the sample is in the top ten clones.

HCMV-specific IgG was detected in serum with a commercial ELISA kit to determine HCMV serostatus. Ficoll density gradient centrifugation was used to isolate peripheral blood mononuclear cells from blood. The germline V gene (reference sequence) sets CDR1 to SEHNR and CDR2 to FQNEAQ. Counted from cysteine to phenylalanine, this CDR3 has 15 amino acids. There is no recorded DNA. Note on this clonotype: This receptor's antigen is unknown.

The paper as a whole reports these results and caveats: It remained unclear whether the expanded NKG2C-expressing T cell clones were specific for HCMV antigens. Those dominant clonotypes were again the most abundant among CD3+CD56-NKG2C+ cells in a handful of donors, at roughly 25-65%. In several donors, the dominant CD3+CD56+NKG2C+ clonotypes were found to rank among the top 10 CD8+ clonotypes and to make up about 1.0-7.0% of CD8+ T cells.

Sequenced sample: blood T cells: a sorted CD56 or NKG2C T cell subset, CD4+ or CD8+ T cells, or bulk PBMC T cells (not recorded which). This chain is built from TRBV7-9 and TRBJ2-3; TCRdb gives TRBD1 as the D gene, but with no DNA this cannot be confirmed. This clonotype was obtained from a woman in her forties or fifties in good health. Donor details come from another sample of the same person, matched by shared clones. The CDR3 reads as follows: CASSPLTGGLDTQYF.